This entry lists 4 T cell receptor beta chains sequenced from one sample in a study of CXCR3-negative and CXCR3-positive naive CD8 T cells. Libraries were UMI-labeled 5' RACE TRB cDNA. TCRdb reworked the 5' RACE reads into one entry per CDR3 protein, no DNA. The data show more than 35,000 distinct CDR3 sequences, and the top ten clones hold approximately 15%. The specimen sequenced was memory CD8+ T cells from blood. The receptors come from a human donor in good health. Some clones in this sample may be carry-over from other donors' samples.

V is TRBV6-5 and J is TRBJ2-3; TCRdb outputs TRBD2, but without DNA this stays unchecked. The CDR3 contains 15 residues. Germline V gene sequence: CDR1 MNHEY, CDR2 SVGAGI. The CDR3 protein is CASSYSSGGTDTQYF.

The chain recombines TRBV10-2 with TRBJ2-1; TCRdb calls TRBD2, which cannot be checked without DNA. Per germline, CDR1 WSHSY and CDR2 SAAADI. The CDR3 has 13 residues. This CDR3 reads CASRLAGYNEQFF.

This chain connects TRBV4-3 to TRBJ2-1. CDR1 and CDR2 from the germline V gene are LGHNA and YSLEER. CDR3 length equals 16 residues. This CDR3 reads CASSQDSGNSYNEQFF.

The CDR3 loop is CASSLPMHTEAFF. The rearrangement uses TRBV5-5 and TRBJ1-1. The CDR3 contains 13 residues. CDR1 SGHKS and CDR2 YYEKEE come from the germline V gene (reference sequence).